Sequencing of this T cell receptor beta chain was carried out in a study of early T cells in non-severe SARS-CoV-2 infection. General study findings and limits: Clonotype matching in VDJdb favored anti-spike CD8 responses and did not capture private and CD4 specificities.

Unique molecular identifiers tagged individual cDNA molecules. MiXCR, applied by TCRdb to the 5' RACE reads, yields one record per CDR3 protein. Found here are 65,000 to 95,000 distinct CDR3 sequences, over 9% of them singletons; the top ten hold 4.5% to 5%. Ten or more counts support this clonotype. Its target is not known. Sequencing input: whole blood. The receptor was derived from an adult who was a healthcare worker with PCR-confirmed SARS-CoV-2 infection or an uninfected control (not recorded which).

Here the CDR3 reads CASSLDSHTEAFF. The CDR3 coding sequence is TGCGCCAGCAGCTTGGACAGTCACACTGAAGCTTTCTTT. V is TRBV5-1 and J is TRBJ1-1, with D hard to call. CDR3 length equals 13 residues. Germline V CDR1 and CDR2: SGHRS, YFSETQ. Trimming cost V 0 bases and J 3 bases, with 6 bases left between them.